The clone carrying this T cell receptor (beta chain) showed up just once. Its antigen remains unknown. PCR amplification relied on 60 Vbeta primers (plus 13 Jbeta primers). TCRdb's copy holds only in-frame clones and misses some; the assay was immunoSEQ multiplex PCR. This table has 95,000 to 100,000 clones, roughly four fifths appearing once. V was trimmed by 2 bases and J by 1 base, leaving 6 bases between them. CDR3 length: 13 residues. Germline CDR1 is SGHRS and CDR2 is YFSETQ. The data stem from a study of cytomegalovirus exposure and HLA in healthy donors. Overall study context: From about 179 million T cells, an earlier analysis saw 117 million unique TCR beta sequences. Study outcomes and limitations: Presence/absence analyses supposed approximately even sequencing depth among donors. Prediction of most subjects' HLA-A and HLA-B alleles by TCR beta sequences was reportedly accurate.

J is TRBJ1-1 and V is TRBV5-1, with D unresolved. The receptor's source is a man aged 50-59 years in good health and CMV-seronegative. The source material was PBMCs. For the CDR3, the DNA is TGCGCCAGCAGCTTAAATCAGAACACTGAAGCTTTCTTT. As protein: CASSLNQNTEAFF.